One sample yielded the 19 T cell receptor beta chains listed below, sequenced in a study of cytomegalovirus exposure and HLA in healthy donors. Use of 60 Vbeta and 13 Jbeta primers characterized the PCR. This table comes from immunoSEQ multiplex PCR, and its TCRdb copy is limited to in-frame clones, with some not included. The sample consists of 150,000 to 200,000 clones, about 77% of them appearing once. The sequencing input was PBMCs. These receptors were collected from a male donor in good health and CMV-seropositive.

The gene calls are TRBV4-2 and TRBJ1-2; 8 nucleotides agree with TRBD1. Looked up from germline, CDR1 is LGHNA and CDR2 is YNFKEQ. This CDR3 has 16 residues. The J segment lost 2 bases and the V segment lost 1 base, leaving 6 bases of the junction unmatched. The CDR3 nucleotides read TGTGCCAGCAGCCAAGCCTTGGGACAGGCCAACTATGGCTACACCTTC. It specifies CASSQALGQANYGYTF.

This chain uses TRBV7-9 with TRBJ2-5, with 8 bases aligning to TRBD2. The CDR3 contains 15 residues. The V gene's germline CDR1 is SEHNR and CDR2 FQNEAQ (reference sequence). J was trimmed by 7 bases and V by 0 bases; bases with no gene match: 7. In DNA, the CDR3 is TGTGCCAGCAGCTTAGCCCTAGCGGGTTATGGGACCCAGTACTTC. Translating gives CASSLALAGYGTQYF.

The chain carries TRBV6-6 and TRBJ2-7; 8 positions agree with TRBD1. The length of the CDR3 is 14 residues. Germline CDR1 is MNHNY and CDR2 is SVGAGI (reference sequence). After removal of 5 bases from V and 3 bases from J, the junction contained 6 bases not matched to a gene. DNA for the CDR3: TGTGCCAGCAGTGTACAGGGGGGAAACTACGAGCAGTACTTC. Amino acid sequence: CASSVQGGNYEQYF.

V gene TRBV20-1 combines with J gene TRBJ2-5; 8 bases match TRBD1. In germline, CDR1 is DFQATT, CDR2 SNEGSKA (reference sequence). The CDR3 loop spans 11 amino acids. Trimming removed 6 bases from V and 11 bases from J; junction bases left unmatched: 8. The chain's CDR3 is CSATTGGEQYF. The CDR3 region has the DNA TGCAGTGCCACCACAGGGGGTGAGCAGTACTTC.

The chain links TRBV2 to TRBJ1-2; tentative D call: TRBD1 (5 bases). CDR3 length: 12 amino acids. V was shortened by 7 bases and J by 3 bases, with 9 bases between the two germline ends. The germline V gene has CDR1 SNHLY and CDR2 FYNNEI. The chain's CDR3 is CASNQGDYGYTF. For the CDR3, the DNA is TGTGCCAGCAACCAGGGCGACTATGGCTACACCTTC. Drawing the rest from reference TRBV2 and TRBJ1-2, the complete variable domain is EPEVTQTPSHQVTQMGQEVILRCVPISNHLYFYWYRQILGQKVEFLVSFYNNEISEKSEIFDDQFSVERPDGSNFTLKIRSTKLEDSAMYFCASNQGDYGYTFGSGTRLTVV.

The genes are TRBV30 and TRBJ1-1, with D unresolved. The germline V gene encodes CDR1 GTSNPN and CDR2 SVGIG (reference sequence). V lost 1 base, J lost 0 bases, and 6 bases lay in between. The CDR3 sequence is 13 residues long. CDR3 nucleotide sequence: TGTGCCTGGAGTGGTCTCTTGAACACTGAAGCTTTCTTT. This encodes CAWSGLLNTEAFF.

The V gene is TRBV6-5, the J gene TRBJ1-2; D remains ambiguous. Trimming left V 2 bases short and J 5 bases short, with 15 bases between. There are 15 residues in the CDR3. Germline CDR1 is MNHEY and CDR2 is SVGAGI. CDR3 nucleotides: TGTGCCAGCAGTTACAGCCAGAACTACCTTTATGGCTACACCTTC. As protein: CASSYSQNYLYGYTF.

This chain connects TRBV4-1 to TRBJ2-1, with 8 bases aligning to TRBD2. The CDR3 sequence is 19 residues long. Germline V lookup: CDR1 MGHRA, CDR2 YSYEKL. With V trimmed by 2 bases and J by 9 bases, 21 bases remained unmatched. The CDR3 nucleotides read TGCGCCAGCAGCCAAAATATCCGACGGGGGGGTAGCGCTTCGGCTGAGCAGTTCTTC. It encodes CASSQNIRRGGSASAEQFF.

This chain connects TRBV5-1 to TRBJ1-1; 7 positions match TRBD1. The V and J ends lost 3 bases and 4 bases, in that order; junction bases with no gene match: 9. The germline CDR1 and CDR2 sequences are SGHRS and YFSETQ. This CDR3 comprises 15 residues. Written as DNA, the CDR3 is TGCGCCAGCAGCTCATATAATCAGGGGGGCACTGAAGCTTTCTTT. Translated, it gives CASSSYNQGGTEAFF.

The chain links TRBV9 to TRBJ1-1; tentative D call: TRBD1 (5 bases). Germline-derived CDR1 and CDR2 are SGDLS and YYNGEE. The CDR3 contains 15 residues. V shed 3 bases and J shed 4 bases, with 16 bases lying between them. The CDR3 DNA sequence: TGTGCCAGCAGCGGGGGGGTACTGGTGGGCACTGAAGCTTTCTTT. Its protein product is CASSGGVLVGTEAFF.

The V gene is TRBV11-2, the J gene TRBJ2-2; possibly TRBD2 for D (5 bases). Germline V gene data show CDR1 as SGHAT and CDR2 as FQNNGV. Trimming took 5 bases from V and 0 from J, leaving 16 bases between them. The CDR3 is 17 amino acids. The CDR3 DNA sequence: TGTGCCAGCAGCGAGGGCCCGCTCAAAACGAACACCGGGGAGCTGTTTTTT. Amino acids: CASSEGPLKTNTGELFF.

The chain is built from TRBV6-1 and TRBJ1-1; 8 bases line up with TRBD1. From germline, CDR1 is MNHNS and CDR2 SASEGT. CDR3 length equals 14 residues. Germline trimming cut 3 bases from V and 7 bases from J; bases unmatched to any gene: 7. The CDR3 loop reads CASSDQGASSEAFF. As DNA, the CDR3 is TGTGCCAGCAGTGATCAGGGGGCTAGTAGTGAAGCTTTCTTT.

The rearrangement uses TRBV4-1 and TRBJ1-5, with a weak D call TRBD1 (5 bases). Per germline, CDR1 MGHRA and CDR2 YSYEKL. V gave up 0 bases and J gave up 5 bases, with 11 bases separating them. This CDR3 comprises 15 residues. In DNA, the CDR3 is TGCGCCAGCAGCCAAGACTCAGGGCTCTATCAGCCCCAGCATTTT. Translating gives CASSQDSGLYQPQHF.

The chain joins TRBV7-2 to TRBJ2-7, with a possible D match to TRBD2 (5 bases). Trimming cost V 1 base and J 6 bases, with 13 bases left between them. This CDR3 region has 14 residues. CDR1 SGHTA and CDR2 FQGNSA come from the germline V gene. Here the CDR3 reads CASSLGPGTGEQYF. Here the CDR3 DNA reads TGTGCCAGCAGCTTAGGCCCGGGAACGGGCGAGCAGTACTTC.

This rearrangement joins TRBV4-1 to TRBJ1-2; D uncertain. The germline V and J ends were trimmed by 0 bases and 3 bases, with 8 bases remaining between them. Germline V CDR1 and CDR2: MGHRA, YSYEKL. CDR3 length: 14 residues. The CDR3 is CASSQEPGDYGYTF. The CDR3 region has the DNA TGCGCCAGCAGCCAAGAGCCGGGAGACTATGGCTACACCTTC.

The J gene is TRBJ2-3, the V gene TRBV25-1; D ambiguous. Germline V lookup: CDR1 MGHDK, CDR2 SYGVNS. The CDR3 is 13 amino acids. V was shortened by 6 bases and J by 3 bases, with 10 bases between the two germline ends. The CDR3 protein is CASSSAGTDTQYF. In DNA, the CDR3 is TGTGCCAGCAGCTCCGCCGGGACAGATACGCAGTATTTT.

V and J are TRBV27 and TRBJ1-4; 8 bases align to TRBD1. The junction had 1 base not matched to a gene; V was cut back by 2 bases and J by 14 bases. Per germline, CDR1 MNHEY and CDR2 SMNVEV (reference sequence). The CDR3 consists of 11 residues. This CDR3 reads CASSLGDRLFF. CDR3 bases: TGTGCCAGCAGTTTAGGGGACAGGCTGTTTTTT.

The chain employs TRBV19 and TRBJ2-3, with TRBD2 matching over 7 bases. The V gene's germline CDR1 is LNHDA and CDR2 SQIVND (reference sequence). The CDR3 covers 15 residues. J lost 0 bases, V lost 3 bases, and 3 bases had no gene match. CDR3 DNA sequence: TGTGCCAGTAGTATCGAGCGGGGAAGCACAGATACGCAGTATTTT. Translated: CASSIERGSTDTQYF.

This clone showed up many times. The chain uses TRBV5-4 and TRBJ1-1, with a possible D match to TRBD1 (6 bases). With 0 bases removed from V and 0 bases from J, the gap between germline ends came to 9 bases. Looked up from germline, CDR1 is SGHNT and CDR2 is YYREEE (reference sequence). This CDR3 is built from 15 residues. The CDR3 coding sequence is TGTGCCAGCAGCTTGGTCGGGGACATGAACACTGAAGCTTTCTTT. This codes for CASSLVGDMNTEAFF.